This T cell receptor beta chain is drawn from a study of control samples from healthy donors and cancer patients. Repertoires were generated with immunoSEQ multiplex PCR, while TCRdb's copy carries only in-frame clones and drops some. This table has about 82,000 clones, around 94% appearing once. This CDR3 spans 14 amino acids. The germline V and J ends were trimmed by 5 bases and 0 bases, with 5 bases remaining between them. From germline, CDR1 is LNHDA and CDR2 SQIVND (reference sequence). Material for sequencing was blood. The chain recombines TRBV19 with TRBJ2-6; no firm D call. The sequence came from a woman between 18 and 30 years old in good health. CDR3 protein: CASSWSSGANVLTF. The CDR3 region has the DNA TGTGCCAGTAGTTGGAGCTCTGGGGCCAACGTCCTGACTTTC. Full variable domain (rest looked up from reference TRBV19 and TRBJ2-6): DGGITQSPKYLFRKEGQNVTLSCEQNLNHDAMYWYRQDPGQGLRLIYYSQIVNDFQKGDIAEGYSVSREKKESFPLTVTSAQKNPTAFYLCASSWSSGANVLTFGAGSRLTVL.